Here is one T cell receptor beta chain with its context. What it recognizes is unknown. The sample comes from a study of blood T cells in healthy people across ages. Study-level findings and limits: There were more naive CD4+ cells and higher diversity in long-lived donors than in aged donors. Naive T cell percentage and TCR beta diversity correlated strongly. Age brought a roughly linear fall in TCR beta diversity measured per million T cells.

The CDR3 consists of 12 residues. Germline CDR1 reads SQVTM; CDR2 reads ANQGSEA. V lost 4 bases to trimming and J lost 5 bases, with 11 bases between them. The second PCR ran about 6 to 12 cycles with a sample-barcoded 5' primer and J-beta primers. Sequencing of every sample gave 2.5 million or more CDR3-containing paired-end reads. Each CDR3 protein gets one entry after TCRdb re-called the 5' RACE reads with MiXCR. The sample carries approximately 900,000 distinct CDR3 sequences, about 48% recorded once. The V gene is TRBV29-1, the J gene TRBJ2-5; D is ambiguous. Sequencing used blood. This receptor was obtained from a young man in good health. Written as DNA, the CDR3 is TGCAGCGTTGTAATACATCGGGAGACCCAGTACTTC. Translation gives CSVVIHRETQYF.